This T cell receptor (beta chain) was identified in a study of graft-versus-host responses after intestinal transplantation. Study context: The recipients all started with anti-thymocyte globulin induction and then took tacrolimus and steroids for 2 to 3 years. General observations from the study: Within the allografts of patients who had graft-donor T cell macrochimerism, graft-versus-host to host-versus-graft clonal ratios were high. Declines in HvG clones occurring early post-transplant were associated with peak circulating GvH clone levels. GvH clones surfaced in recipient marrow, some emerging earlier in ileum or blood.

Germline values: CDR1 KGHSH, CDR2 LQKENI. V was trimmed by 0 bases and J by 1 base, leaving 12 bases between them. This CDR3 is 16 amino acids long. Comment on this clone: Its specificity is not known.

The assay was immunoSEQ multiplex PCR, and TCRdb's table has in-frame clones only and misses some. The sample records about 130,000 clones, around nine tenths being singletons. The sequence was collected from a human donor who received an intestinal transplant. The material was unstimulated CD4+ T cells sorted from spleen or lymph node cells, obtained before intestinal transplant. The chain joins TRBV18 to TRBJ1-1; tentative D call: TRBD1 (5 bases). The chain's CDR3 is CASSPPIRVGNTEAFF. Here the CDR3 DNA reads TGTGCCAGCTCACCACCGATCAGGGTCGGGAACACTGAAGCTTTCTTT.